Listed below are T cell receptor beta chains from one sample, sequenced in a study of technical replicates of blood from a handful of donors. Here immunoSEQ multiplex PCR was the method, and the copy in TCRdb shows in-frame clones only, minus some. This table holds around 90,000 clones, around 94% found once. Specimen: T cells isolated from PBMCs. The receptors originated from a human donor in good health. CDR3s include the opening cysteine and the closing phenylalanine or tryptophan. D genes are given only for firm matches. Not every row has a clone size; where given, it reads once, few, many or a size class.

size,D,V,J,DNA,CDR3
-,-,TRBV28,TRBJ2-7,TGTGCCAGCAGTTTACCCGGTTCCTACGAGCAGTACTTC,CASSLPGSYEQYF
-,-,TRBV19,TRBJ1-1,TGTGCCAGTAAATGGGGCGGCACTGAAGCTTTCTTT,CASKWGGTEAFF
-,-,TRBV5-1,TRBJ1-1,TGCGCCAGCAGCTTCCAGGGTTGGGACACTGAAGCTTTCTTT,CASSFQGWDTEAFF
-,-,TRBV6-5,TRBJ1-1,TGTGCCAGCAGTTTTTGGGACCAAGGGGGAGCTTTCTTT,CASSFWDQGGAFF
-,TRBD1,TRBV4-3,TRBJ2-7,TGCGCCAGCAGCCGGGGACAGAGCTCCTACGAGCAGTACTTC,CASSRGQSSYEQYF
-,-,TRBV10-3,TRBJ1-1,TGTGCCATCAGTGACACCCTCGACAGGAACACTGAAGCTTTCTTT,CAISDTLDRNTEAFF
-,TRBD1,TRBV2,TRBJ1-2,TGTGCCACCGCAGAGGGGGCTTGGTATGGCTACACCTTC,CATAEGAWYGYTF
-,TRBD1,TRBV18,TRBJ1-1,TGTGCCAGCTCACCAGGGACAGAGAACACTGAAGCTTTCTTT,CASSPGTENTEAFF
-,-,TRBV30,TRBJ2-7,TGTGCCTGGGGTAACAGGGTGGAAGAGCAGTACTTC,CAWGNRVEEQYF
once,TRBD1,TRBV6-5,TRBJ2-5,TGTGCCAGCAGTTACTCCACAGGGGGCCCGGGAGAGACCCAGTACTTC,CASSYSTGGPGETQYF
once,-,TRBV27,TRBJ1-1,TGTGCCAGCAGGACGACGGGTACTGAAGCTTTCTTT,CASRTTGTEAFF
-,-,TRBV29-1,TRBJ1-1,TGCAGCGTTGAAGCTTCGGGGACTGAAGCTTTCTTT,CSVEASGTEAFF
few,TRBD1,TRBV11-3,TRBJ1-1,TGTGCCAGCAGTGTCCGGGACAGGACGACTGAAGCTTTCTTT,CASSVRDRTTEAFF
-,-,TRBV2,TRBJ1-2,TGTGCCAGCAGTGAAGAAAAAGCCAGGTACACCTTC,CASSEEKARYTF
-,-,TRBV28,TRBJ2-7,TGTGCCAGCAGTTCCCTCGGGGGCTACGAGCAGTACTTC,CASSSLGGYEQYF
-,TRBD2,TRBV5-4,TRBJ2-1,TGTGCCAGCAGCGGGGGACTAGTCGGAAGGAATGAGCAGTTCTTC,CASSGGLVGRNEQFF